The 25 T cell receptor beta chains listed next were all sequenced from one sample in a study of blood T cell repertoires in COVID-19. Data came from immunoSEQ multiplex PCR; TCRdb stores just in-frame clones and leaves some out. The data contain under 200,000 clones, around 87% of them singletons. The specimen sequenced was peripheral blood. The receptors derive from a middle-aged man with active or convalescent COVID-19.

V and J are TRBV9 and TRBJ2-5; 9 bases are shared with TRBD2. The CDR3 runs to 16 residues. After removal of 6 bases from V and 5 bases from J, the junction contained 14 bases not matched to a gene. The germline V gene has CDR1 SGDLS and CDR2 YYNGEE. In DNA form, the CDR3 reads TGTGCCAGCACCCGGGGGGGTAGCGGGGGTTTTGAGACCCAGTACTTC. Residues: CASTRGGSGGFETQYF.

CDR3: CASSGQGNEKLFF. DNA of the CDR3: TGTGCCAGCAGTGGACAGGGAAATGAAAAACTGTTTTTT. The genes are TRBV2 and TRBJ1-4; the match to TRBD1 covers 7 bases. The CDR3 contains 13 residues. Germline V lookup: CDR1 SNHLY, CDR2 FYNNEI. The V segment lost 4 bases and the J segment 5 bases; nucleotides outside the gene matches: 1.

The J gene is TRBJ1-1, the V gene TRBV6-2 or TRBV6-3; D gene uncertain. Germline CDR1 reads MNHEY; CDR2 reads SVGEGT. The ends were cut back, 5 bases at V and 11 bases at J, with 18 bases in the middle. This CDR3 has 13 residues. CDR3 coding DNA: TGTGCCAGCAGTCTCCGGCGGGCGACCATGGCTTTCTTT. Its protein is CASSLRRATMAFF.

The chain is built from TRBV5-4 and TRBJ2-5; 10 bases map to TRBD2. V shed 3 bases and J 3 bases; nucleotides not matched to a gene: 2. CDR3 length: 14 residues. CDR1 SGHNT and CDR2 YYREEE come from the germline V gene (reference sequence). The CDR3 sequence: CASSWGTSEETQYF. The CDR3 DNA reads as TGTGCCAGCAGCTGGGGGACTAGCGAAGAGACCCAGTACTTC. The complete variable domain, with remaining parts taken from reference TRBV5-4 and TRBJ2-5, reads ETGVTQSPTHLIKTRGQQVTLRCSSQSGHNTVSWYQQALGQGPQFIFQYYREEENGRGNFPPRFSGLQFPNYSSELNVNALELDDSALYLCASSWGTSEETQYFGPGTRLLVL.

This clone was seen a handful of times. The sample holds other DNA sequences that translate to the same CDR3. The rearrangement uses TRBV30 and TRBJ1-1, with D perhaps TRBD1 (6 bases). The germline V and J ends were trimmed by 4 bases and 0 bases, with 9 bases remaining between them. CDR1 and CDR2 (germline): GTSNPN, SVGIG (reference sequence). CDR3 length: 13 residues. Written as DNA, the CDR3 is TGTGCCTGGACAGGACAGATGAACACTGAAGCTTTCTTT. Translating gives CAWTGQMNTEAFF.

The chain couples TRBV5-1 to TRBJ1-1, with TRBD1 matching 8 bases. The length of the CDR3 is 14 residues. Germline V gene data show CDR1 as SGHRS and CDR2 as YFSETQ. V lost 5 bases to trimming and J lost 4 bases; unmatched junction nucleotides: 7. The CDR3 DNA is TGCGCCAGCAGTCCCGACAGGGGTGGCACTGAAGCTTTCTTT. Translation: CASSPDRGGTEAFF. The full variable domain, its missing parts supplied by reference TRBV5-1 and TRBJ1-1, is KAGVTQTPRYLIKTRGQQVTLSCSPISGHRSVSWYQQTPGQGLQFLFEYFSETQRNKGNFPGRFSGRQFSNSRSEMNVSTLELGDSALYLCASSPDRGGTEAFFGQGTRLTVV.

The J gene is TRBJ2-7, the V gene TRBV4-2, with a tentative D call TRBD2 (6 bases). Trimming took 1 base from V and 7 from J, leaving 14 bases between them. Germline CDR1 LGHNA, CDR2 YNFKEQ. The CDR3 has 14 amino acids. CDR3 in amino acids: CASSQGGGVEEQYF. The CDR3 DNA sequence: TGTGCCAGCAGCCAAGGGGGCGGGGTCGAGGAGCAGTACTTC.

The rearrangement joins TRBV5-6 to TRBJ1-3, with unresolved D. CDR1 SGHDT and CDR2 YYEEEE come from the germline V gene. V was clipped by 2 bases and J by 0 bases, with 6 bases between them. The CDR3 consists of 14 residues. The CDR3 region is CASSLQISGNTIYF. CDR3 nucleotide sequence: TGTGCCAGCAGCTTACAAATCTCTGGAAACACCATATATTTT.

The CDR3 here is CAWRALRQGLVPEAFF. The CDR3 DNA is TGTGCCTGGAGGGCTTTGCGGCAGGGGCTCGTTCCTGAAGCTTTCTTT. This chain uses TRBV30 with TRBJ1-1; the D gene is possibly TRBD1 (6 bases). There are 16 residues in the CDR3. Germline values: CDR1 GTSNPN, CDR2 SVGIG (reference sequence). V gave up 3 bases and J gave up 6 bases, with 23 bases separating them.

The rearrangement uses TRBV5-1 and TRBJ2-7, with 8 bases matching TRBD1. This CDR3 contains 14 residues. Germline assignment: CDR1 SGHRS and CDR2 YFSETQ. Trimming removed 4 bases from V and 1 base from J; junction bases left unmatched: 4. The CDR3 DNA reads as TGCGCCAGCAGCGTCGGGGACAGGTCCTACGAGCAGTACTTC. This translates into CASSVGDRSYEQYF.

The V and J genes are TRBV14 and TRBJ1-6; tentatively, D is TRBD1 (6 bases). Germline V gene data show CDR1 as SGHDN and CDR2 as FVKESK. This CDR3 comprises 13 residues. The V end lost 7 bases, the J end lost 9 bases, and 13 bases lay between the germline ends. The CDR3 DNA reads TGTGCCAGCAATCAGGGGTCGGCTTCACCCCTCCACTTT. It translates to CASNQGSASPLHF.

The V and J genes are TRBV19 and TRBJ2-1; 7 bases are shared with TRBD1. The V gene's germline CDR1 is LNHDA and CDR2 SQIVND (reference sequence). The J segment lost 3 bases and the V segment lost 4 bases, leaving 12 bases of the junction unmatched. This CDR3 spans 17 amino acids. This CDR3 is CASSTHRGTENYNEQFF. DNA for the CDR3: TGTGCCAGTAGTACCCACCGAGGGACAGAAAACTACAATGAGCAGTTCTTC.

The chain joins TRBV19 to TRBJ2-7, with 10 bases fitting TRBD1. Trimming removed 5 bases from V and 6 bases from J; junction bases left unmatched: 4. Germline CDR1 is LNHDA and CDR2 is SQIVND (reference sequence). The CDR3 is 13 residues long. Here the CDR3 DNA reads TGTGCCAGTAGTGGACAGGGGGGCGGCGAGCAGTACTTC. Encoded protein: CASSGQGGGEQYF.

The CDR3 nucleotides read TGTGCCAGCAGTGACTTGTTGGCGCTAGTTCTTGCCGAGCAGTACTTC. The encoded protein is CASSDLLALVLAEQYF. The V and J genes are TRBV6-1 and TRBJ2-7; no clear D. Germline values: CDR1 MNHNS, CDR2 SASEGT. The CDR3 contains 16 residues. The germline V and J ends were trimmed by 3 bases and 6 bases, with 21 bases remaining between them.

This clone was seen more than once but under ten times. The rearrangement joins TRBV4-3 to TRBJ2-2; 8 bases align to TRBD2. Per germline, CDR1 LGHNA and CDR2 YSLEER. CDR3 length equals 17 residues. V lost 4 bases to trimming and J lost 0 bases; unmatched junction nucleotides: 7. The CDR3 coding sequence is TGCGCCAGCAGCCGAAATTCGGGGGGGGCGAACACCGGGGAGCTGTTTTTT. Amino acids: CASSRNSGGANTGELFF.

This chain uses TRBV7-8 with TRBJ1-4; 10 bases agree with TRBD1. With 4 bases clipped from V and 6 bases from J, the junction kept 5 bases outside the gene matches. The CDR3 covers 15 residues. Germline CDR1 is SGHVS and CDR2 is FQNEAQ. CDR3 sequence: CASSWDRGGHEKLFF. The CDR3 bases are TGTGCCAGCAGCTGGGACAGGGGCGGGCATGAAAAACTGTTTTTT.

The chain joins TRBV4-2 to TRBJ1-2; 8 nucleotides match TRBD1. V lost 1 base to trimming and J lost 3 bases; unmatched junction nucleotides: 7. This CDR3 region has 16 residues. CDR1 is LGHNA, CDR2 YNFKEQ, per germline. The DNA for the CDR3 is TGTGCCAGCAGCCAAGCCAAGGACAGGGTTTACTATGGCTACACCTTC. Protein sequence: CASSQAKDRVYYGYTF.

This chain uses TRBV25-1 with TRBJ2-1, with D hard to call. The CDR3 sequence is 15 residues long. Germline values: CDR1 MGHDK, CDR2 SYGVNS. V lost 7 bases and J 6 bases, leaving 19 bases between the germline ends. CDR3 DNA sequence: TGTGCCAGCAAGATCGGTGCAGGTGTGGGCAATGAGCAGTTCTTC. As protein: CASKIGAGVGNEQFF.

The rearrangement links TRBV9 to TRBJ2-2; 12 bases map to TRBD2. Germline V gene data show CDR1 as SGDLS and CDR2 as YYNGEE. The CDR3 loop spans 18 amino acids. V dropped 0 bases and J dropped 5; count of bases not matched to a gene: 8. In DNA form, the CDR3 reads TGTGCCAGCAGCGTAGGAGCTAGCGGGGGGGCCTGGACCGGGGAGCTGTTTTTT. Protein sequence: CASSVGASGGAWTGELFF.

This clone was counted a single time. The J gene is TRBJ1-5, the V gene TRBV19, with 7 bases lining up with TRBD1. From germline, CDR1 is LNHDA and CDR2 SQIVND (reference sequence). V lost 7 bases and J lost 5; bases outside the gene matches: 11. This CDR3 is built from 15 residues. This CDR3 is CASTLGRTGHQPQHF. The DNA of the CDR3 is TGTGCCAGTACCTTAGGGCGGACAGGACATCAGCCCCAGCATTTT.

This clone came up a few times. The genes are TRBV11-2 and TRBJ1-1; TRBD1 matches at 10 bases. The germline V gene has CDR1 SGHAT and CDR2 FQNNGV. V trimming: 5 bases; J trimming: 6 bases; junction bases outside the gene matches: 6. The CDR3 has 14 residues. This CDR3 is CASSVRDRGPEAFF. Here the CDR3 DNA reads TGTGCCAGCAGCGTCCGGGACAGGGGCCCTGAAGCTTTCTTT.

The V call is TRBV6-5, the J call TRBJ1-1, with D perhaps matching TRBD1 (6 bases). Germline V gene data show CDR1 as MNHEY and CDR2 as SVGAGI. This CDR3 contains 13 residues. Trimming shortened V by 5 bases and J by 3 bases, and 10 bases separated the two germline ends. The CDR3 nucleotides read TGTGCCAGCAGTAAATACAGGGACACTGAAGCTTTCTTT. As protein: CASSKYRDTEAFF.

The CDR3 sequence: CASSLAGANNEKLFF. CDR3 bases: TGTGCCAGCAGTTTGGCAGGGGCTAATAATGAAAAACTGTTTTTT. J is TRBJ1-4 and V is TRBV28; possibly TRBD1 for D (6 bases). V was clipped by 3 bases and J by 4 bases, with 12 bases between them. This CDR3 region has 15 residues. The germline CDR1 and CDR2 sequences are MDHEN and SYDVKM.

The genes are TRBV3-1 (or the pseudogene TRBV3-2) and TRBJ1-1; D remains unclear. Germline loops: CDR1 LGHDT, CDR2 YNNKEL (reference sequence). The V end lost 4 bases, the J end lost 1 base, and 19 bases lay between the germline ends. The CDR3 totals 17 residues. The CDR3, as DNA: TGTGCCAGCAGCCCCCTCCCAAGAAGAGGTACGAACACTGAAGCTTTCTTT. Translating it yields CASSPLPRRGTNTEAFF.

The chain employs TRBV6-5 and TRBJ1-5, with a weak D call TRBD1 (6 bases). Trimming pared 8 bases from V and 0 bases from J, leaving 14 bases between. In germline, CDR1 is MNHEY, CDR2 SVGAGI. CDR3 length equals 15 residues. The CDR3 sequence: CASVTGPNSNQPQHF. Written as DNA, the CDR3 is TGTGCCAGCGTAACAGGGCCTAATAGCAATCAGCCCCAGCATTTT.